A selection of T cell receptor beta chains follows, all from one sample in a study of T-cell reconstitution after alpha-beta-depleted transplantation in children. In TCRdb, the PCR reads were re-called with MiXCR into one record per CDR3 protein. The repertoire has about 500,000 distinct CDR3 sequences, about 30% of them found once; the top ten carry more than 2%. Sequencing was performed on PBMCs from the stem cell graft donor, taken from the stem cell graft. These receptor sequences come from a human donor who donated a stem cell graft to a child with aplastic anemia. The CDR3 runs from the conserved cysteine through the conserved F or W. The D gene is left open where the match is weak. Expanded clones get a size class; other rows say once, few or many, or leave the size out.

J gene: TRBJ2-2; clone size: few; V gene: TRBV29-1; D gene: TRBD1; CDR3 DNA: TGCAGCGTTGGACAGGGGCGGAACACCGGGGAGCTGTTTTTT; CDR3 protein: CSVGQGRNTGELFF
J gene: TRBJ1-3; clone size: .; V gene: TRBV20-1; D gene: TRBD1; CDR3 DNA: TGCAGTGCCCACGACAGGGTTGGAAACACCATATATTTT; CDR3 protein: CSAHDRVGNTIYF
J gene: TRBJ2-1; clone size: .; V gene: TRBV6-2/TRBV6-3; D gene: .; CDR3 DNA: TGTGCCAGCAGTTTCGCAGGGTACAATGAGCAGTTCTTC; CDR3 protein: CASSFAGYNEQFF
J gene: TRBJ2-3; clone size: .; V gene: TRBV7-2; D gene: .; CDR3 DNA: TGTGCCAGCAGCGCGACGGCAGGGGTGACAGATACGCAGTATTTT; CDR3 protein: CASSATAGVTDTQYF
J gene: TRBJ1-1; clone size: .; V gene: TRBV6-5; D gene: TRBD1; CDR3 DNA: TGTGCCAGCAGTTACTCGTCAGGGGGCTCCACTGAAGCTTTCTTT; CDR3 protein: CASSYSSGGSTEAFF
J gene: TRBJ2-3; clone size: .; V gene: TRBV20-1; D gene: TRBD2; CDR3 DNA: TGCAGTGCTATTGCGGGAGTTCGTCCAGATACGCAGTATTTT; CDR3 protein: CSAIAGVRPDTQYF
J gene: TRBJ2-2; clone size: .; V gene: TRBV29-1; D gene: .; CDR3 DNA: TGCAGCGTCCGGGTGTTGGGGAGGTCTGACACCGGGGAGCTGTTTTTT; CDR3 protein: CSVRVLGRSDTGELFF
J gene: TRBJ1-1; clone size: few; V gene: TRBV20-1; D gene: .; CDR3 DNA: TGCAGTGCTAGAGGGGACTCCCGGAACACTGAAGCTTTCTTT; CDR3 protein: CSARGDSRNTEAFF
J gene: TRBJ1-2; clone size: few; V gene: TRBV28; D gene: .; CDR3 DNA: TGTGCCAGCAGTTTATTCGGGGCCTATACTAACTATGGCTACACCTTC; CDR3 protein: CASSLFGAYTNYGYTF
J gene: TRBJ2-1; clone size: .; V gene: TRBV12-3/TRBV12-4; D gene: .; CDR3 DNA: TGTGCCAGCAGTTTTGCCGGGTCGTTGTACAATGAGCAGTTCTTC; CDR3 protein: CASSFAGSLYNEQFF
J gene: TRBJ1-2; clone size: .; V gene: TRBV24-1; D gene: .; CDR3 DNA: TGTGCCACCAACGACGGATATGGCTACACCTTC; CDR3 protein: CATNDGYGYTF
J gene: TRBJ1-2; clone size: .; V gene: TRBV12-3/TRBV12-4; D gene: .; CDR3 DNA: TGTGCCAGCAGCCCCCGGATCCAGACCTATGGCTACACCTTC; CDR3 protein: CASSPRIQTYGYTF
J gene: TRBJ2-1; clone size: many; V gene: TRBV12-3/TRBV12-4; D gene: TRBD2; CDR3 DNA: TGTGCCAGCAGTTTCAGCGGGAGCTACAATGAGCAGTTCTTC; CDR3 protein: CASSFSGSYNEQFF
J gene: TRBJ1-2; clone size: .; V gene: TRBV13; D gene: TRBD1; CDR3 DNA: TGTGCCAGCAGCTTGACAGGGGGCGCGAAAGGCTACACCTTC; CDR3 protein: CASSLTGGAKGYTF
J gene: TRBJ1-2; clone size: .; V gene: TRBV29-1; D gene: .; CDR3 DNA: TGCAGCGTTGGAGCACCAAACTATGGCTACACCTTC; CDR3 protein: CSVGAPNYGYTF
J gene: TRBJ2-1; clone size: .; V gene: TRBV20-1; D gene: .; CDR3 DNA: TGCAGTGCTAGGACGAGCTCCTACAATGAGCAGTTCTTC; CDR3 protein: CSARTSSYNEQFF
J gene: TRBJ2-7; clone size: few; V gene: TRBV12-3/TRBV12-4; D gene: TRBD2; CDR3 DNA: TGTGCCAGCAGTCGAGCGGGAGGTCCCCACGAGCAGTACTTC; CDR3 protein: CASSRAGGPHEQYF
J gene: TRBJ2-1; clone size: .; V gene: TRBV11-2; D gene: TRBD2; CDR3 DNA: TGTGCCAGCATCCTGGGGGCGGGGGGGTACAATGAGCAGTTCTTC; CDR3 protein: CASILGAGGYNEQFF
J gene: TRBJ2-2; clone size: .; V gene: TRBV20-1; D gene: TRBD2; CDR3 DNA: TGCAGTGCTAGAGATAGGAATCGGGGGGAACTGGGCGGGGAGCTGTTTTTT; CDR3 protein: CSARDRNRGELGGELFF
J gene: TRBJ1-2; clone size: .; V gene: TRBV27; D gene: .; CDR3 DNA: TGTGCCAGCAGTTTAGCAGGGTCTAACTATGGCTACACCTTC; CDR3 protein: CASSLAGSNYGYTF
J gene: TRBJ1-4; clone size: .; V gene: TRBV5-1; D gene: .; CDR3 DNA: TGCGCCAGCAGCTTCTCAGGGGCAACTAATGAAAAACTGTTTTTT; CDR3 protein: CASSFSGATNEKLFF
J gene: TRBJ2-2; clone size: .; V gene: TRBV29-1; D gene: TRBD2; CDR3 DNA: TGCAGCGTTGGCTTCCGACGGCGGGAGTCAAGTGTCGCGGAGCTGTTTTTT; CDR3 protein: CSVGFRRRESSVAELFF
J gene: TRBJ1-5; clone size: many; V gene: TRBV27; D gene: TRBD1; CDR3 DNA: TGTGCCAGCAGTCTGACAGGGACCTATAGCAATCAGCCCCAGCATTTT; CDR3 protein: CASSLTGTYSNQPQHF
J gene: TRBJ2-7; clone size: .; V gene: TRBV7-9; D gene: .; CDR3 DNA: TGTGCCAGCTCAAATACTCCCCAGGGAGATTACGAGCAGTACTTC; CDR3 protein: CASSNTPQGDYEQYF
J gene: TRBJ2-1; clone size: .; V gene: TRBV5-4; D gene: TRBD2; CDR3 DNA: TGTGCCAGCAGCGCTAAAAAACTAGCGGGGGACTACAATGAGCAGTTCTTC; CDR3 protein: CASSAKKLAGDYNEQFF
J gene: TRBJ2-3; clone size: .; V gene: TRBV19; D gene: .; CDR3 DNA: TGTGCCAGTAGTACGCAGGGTTTGGATACGCAGTATTTT; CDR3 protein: CASSTQGLDTQYF
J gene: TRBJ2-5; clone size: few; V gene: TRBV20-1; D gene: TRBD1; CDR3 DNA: TGCAGTGCTAGAGAACCCGACAGGGCTAGGGAGACCCAGTACTTC; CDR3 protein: CSAREPDRARETQYF
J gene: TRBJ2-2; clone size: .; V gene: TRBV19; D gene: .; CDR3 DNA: TGTGCCAGTAGTCGCGGGACAGTGAACACCGGGGAGCTGTTTTTT; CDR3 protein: CASSRGTVNTGELFF
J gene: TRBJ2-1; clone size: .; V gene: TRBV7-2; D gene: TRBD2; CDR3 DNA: TGTGCCAGCAGCCCCTCGCGGGAGTCATACAATGAGCAGTTCTTC; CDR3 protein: CASSPSRESYNEQFF
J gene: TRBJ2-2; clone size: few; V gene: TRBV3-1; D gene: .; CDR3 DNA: TGTGCCAGCAGCCAGGGCCCGAACACCGGGGAGCTGTTTTTT; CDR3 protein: CASSQGPNTGELFF
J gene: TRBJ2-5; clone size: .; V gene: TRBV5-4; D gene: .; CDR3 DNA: TGTGCCAGCAGCTTCACGGGAGCAAGGGCCCAGTACTTC; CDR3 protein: CASSFTGARAQYF
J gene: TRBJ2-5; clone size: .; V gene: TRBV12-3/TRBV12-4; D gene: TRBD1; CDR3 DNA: TGTGCCAGCAGTAGATCGGGACAGCCCCAAGAGACCCAGTACTTC; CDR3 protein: CASSRSGQPQETQYF
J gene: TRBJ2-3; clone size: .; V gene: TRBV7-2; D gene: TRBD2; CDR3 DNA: TGTGCCAGCAGCTTAGAAGGGACTAGAGACACAGATACGCAGTATTTT; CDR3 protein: CASSLEGTRDTDTQYF